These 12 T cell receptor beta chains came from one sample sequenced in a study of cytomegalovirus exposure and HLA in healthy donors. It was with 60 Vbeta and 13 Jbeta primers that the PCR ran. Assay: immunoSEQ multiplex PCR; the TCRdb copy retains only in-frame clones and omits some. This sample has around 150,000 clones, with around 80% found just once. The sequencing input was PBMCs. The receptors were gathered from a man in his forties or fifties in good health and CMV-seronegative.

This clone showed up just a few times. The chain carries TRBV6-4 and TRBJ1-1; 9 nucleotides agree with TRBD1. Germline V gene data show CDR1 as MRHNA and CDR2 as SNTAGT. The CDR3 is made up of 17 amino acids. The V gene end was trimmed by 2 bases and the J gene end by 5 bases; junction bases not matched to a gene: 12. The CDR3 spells CASSDPPWDREGTEAFF. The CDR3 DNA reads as TGTGCCAGCAGTGACCCTCCTTGGGACAGGGAGGGGACTGAAGCTTTCTTT.

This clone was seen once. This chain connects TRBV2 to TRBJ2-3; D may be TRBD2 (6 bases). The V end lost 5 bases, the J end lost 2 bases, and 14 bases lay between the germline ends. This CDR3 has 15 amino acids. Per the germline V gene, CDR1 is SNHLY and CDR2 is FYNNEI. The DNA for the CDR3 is TGTGCCAGCAGTCGTAGCGGCTCACTCACAGATACGCAGTATTTT. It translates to CASSRSGSLTDTQYF.

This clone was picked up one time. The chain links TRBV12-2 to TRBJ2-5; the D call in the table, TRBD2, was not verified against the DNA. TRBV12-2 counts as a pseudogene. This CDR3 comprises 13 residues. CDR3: CARAGRVGETQYF. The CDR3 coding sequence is TGTGCAAGAGCGGGGAGGGTCGGAGAGACCCAGTACTTC.

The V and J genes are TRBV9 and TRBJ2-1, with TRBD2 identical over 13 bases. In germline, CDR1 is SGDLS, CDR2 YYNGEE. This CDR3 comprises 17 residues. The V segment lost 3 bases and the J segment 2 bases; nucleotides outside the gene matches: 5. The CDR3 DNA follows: TGTGCCAGCAGCGCCATCGGACTAGCGGGAGCCTACAATGAGCAGTTCTTC. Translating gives CASSAIGLAGAYNEQFF.

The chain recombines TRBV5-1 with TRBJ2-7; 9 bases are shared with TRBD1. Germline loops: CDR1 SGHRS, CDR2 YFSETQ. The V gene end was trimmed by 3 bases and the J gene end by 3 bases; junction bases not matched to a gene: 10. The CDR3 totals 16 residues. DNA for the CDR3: TGCGCCAGCAGCTGGAGGGACAGGGCCCTTTACTACGAGCAGTACTTC. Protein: CASSWRDRALYYEQYF.

The CDR3 spells CASNTGNEETQYF. CDR3 sequence (DNA): TGTGCCAGTAATACAGGGAATGAAGAGACCCAGTACTTC. V is TRBV19 and J is TRBJ2-5; a weak D match, TRBD1 (6 bases). Deletions cut 7 bases from V and 3 bases from J, with 12 bases between. The CDR3 covers 13 residues. Germline loops: CDR1 LNHDA, CDR2 SQIVND (reference sequence).

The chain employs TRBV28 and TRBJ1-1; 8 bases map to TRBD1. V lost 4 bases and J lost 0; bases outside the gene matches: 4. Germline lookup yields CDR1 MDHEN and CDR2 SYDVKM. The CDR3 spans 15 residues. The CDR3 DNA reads TGTGCCAGCAGTTGGACAGGGCTGGTGAACACTGAAGCTTTCTTT. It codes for CASSWTGLVNTEAFF. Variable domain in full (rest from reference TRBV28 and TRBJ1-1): DVKVTQSSRYLVKRTGEKVFLECVQDMDHENMFWYRQDPGLGLRLIYFSYDVKMKEKGDIPEGYSVSREKKERFSLILESASTNQTSMYLCASSWTGLVNTEAFFGQGTRLTVV.

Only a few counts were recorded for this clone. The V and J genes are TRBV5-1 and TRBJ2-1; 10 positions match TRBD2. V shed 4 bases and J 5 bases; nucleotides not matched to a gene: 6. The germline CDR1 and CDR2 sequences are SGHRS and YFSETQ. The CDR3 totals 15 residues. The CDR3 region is CASSVTSGIHNEQFF. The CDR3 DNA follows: TGCGCCAGCAGCGTCACTAGCGGGATTCACAATGAGCAGTTCTTC.

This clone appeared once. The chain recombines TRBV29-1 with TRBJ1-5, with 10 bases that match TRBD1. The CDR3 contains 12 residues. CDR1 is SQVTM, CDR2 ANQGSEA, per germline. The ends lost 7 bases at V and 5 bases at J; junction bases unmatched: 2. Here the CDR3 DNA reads TGCAGCGCTGGACAGGGGGATCAGCCCCAGCATTTT. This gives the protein CSAGQGDQPQHF.

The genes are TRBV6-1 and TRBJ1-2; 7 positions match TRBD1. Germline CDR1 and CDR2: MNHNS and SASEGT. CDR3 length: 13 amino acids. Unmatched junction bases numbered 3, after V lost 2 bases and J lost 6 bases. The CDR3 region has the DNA TGTGCCAGCAGTGAAAGCGACAGGGATGGCTACACCTTC. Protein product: CASSESDRDGYTF.

This CDR3 is CASTEASGRFQATDTQYF. The CDR3 DNA sequence: TGTGCCTCCACCGAGGCTAGCGGGAGATTCCAAGCCACAGATACGCAGTATTTT. The V gene is TRBV10-3, the J gene TRBJ2-3; TRBD2 matches 10 bases. The CDR3 covers 18 residues. Germline loops: CDR1 ENHRY, CDR2 SYGVKD. The V gene end was trimmed by 11 bases and the J gene end by 2 bases; junction bases not matched to a gene: 19.

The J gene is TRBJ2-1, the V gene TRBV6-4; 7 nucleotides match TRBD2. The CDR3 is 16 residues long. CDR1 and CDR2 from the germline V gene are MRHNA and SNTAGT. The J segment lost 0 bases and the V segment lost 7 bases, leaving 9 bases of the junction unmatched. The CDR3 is CASNLSGPSSYNEQFF. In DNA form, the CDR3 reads TGTGCCAGCAACCTTAGCGGGCCCAGCTCCTACAATGAGCAGTTCTTC.